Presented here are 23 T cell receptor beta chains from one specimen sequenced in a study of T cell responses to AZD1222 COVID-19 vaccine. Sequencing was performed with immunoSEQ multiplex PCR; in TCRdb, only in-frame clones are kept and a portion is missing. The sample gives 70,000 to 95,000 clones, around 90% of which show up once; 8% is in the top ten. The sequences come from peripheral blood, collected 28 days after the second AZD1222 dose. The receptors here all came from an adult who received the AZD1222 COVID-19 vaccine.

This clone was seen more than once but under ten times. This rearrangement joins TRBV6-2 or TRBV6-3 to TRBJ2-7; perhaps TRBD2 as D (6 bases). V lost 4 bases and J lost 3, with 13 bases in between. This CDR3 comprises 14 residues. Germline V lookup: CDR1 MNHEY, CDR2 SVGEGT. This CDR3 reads CASSSVWRGYEQYF. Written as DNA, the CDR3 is TGTGCCAGCAGTTCCGTCTGGAGGGGCTACGAGCAGTACTTC.

The CDR3 loop reads CASSRTSTGELFF. The CDR3 DNA reads as TGTGCCAGCAGTCGTACATCCACCGGGGAGCTGTTTTTT. The rearrangement joins TRBV28 to TRBJ2-2, with D unclear. V lost 5 bases, J lost 4 bases, and 8 bases lay in between. The germline V gene encodes CDR1 MDHEN and CDR2 SYDVKM. The CDR3 is 13 residues long.

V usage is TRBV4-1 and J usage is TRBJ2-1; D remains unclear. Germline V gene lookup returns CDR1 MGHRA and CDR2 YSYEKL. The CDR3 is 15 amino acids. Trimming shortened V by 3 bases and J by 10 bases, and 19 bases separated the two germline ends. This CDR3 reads CASSQTGPVKPEQFF. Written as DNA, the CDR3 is TGCGCCAGCAGCCAGACCGGGCCCGTTAAACCCGAGCAGTTCTTC.

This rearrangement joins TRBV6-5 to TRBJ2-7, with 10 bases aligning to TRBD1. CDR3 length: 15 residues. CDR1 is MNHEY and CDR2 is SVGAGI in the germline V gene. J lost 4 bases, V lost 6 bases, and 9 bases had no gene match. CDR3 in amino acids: CASRPTGGAVYEQYF. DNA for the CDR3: TGTGCCAGCAGGCCGACAGGGGGCGCGGTATACGAGCAGTACTTC.

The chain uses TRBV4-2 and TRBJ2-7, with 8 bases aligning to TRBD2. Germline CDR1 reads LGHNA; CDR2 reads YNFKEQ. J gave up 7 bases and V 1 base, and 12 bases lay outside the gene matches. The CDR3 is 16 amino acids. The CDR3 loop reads CASSQVRSAGGGEQYF. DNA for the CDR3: TGTGCCAGCAGCCAAGTCCGGTCTGCGGGAGGAGGTGAGCAGTACTTC.

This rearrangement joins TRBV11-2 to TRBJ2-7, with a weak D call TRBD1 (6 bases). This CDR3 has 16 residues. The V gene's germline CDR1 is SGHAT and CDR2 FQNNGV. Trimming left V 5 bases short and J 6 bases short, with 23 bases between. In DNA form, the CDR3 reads TGTGCCAGCAGCCCGTTAGGGGGAAACTTGTTACTCGAGCAGTACTTC. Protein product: CASSPLGGNLLLEQYF. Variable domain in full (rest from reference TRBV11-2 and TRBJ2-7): EAGVAQSPRYKIIEKRQSVAFWCNPISGHATLYWYQQILGQGPKLLIQFQNNGVVDDSQLPKDRFSAERLKGVDSTLKIQPAKLEDSAVYLCASSPLGGNLLLEQYFGPGTRLTVT.

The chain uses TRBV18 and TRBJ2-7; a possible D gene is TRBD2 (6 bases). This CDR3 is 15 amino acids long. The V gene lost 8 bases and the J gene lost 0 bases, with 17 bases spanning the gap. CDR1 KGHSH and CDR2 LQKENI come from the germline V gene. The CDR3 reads CASRSWRGISYEQYF. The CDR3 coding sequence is TGTGCCAGCCGGAGCTGGCGGGGAATCTCCTACGAGCAGTACTTC.

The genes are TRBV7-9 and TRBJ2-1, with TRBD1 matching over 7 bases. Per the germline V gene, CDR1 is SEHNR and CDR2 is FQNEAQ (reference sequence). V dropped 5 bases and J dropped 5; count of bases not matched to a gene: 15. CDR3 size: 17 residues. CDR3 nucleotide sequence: TGTGCCAGCAGCAACAGGGGATTTGGGGAAGGGCACAATGAGCAGTTCTTC. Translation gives CASSNRGFGEGHNEQFF.

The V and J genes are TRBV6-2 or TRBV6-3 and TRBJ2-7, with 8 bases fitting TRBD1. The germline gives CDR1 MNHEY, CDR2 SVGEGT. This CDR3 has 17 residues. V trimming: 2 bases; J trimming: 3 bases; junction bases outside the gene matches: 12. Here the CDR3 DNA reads TGTGCCAGCAGTTACAGCGGTGGGCCAGGGGGCCTCTACGAGCAGTACTTC. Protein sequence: CASSYSGGPGGLYEQYF.

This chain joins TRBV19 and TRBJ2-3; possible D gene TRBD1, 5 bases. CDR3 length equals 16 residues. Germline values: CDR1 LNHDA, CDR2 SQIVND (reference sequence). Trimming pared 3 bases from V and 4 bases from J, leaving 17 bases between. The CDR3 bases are TGTGCCAGTAGTATTTGGCCAGGGAAGGCGGCAGATACGCAGTATTTT. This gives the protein CASSIWPGKAADTQYF.

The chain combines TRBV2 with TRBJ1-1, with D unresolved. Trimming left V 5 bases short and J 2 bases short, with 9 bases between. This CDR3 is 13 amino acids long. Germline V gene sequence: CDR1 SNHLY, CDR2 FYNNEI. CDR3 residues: CASSRSPNTEAFF. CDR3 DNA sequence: TGTGCCAGCAGTCGAAGTCCTAACACTGAAGCTTTCTTT.

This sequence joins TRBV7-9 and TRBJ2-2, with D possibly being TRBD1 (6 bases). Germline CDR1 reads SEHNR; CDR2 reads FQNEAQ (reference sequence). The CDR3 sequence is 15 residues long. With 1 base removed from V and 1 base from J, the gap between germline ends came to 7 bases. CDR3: CASSLVQGNTGELFF. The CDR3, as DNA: TGTGCCAGCAGCTTAGTACAGGGGAACACCGGGGAGCTGTTTTTT. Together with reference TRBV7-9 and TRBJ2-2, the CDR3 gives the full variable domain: DTGVSQNPRHKITKRGQNVTFRCDPISEHNRLYWYRQTLGQGPEFLTYFQNEAQLEKSRLLSDRFSAERPKGSFSTLEIQRTEQGDSAMYLCASSLVQGNTGELFFGEGSRLTVL.

This CDR3 is CASKIRLGETQYF. CDR3 DNA: TGTGCCAGCAAAATAAGGTTGGGGGAGACCCAGTACTTC. The chain uses TRBV2 and TRBJ2-5; no clear D gene. Germline CDR1 SNHLY, CDR2 FYNNEI. Trimming stripped 7 bases from V and 5 bases from J, with 14 bases between. This CDR3 contains 13 residues.

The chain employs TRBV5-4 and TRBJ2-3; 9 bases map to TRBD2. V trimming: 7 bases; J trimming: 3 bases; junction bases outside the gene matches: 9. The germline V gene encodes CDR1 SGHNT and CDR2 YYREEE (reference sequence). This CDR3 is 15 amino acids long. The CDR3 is CASGGRADGTDTQYF. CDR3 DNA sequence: TGTGCCAGCGGCGGGAGGGCCGATGGTACAGATACGCAGTATTTT.

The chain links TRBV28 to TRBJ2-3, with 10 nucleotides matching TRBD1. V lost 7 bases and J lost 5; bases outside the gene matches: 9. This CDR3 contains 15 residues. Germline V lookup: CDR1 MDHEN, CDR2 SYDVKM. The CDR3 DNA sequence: TGTGCCAGCACCCAACCGGACAGGGGGATAGATACGCAGTATTTT. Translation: CASTQPDRGIDTQYF.

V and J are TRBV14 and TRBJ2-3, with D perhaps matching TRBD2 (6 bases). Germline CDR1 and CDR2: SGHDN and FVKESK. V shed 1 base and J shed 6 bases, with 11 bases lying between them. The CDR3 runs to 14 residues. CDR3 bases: TGTGCCAGCAGCCAAGTGGCGGGGCCCGATACGCAGTATTTT. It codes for CASSQVAGPDTQYF.

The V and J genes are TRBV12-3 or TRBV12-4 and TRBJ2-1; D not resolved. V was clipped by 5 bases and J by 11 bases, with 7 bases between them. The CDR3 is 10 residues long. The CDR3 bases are TGTGCCAGCAGTCCCCCCCAGCAGTTCTTC. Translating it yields CASSPPQQFF.

As DNA, the CDR3 is TGCGCCAGCAGCTTGCGGACTAGCGGGGTTAACACCGGGGAGCTGTTTTTT. Protein sequence: CASSLRTSGVNTGELFF. This chain links TRBV5-1 with TRBJ2-2; TRBD2 agrees at 12 bases. J gave up 2 bases and V 1 base, and 3 bases lay outside the gene matches. The CDR3 runs 17 residues. Germline CDR1 SGHRS, CDR2 YFSETQ.

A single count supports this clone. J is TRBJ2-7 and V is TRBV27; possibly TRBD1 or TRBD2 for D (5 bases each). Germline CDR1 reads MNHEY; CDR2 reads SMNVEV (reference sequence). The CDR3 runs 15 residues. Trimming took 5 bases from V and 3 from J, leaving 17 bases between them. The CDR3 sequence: CASSPPSGGHYEQYF. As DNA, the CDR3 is TGTGCCAGCAGTCCGCCGAGCGGAGGACACTACGAGCAGTACTTC.

CDR3 coding DNA: TGTGCCAGCAGCCACGGTCTTACCGGGACCGAGACCCAGTACTTC. Amino acids: CASSHGLTGTETQYF. V gene TRBV3-1 (or the pseudogene TRBV3-2) combines with J gene TRBJ2-5; possibly TRBD1 or TRBD2 for D (5 bases each). V gave up 3 bases and J gave up 5 bases, with 16 bases separating them. The germline CDR1 and CDR2 sequences are LGHDT and YNNKEL (reference sequence). The CDR3 loop spans 15 amino acids.

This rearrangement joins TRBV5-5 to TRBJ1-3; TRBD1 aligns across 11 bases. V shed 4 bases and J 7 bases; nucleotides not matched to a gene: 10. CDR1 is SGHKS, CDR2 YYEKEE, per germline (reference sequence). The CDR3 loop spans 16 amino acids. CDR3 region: CASSALGDRGDNTIYF. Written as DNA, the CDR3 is TGTGCCAGCAGCGCGTTAGGGGACAGGGGGGATAACACCATATATTTT.

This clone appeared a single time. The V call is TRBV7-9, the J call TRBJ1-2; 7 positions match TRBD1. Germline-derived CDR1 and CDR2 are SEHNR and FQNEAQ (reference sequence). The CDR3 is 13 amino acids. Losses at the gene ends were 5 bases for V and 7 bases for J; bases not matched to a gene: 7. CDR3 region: CASSLDRVGGYTF. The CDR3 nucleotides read TGTGCCAGCAGCCTCGACAGGGTTGGTGGCTACACCTTC.

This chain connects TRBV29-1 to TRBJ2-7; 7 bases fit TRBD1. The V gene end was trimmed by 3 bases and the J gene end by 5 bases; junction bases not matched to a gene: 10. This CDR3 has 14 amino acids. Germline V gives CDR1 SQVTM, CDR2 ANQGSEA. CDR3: CSVEQLRGGHEQYF. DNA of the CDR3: TGCAGCGTTGAGCAGCTAAGAGGGGGCCACGAGCAGTACTTC.